The 10 T cell receptor beta chains in this list originate from one sample, sequenced in a study of OX40 agonist ivuxolimab in advanced cancers. Measured with immunoSEQ multiplex PCR; TCRdb has only the in-frame clones, and not every one. The sample shows about 17,000 clones, 70% to 90% of them seen only once. The specimen comprised CD4+ or CD8+ T cells sorted from blood, sampled in a trial of the OX40 agonist ivuxolimab. Receptor source: an adult with an advanced solid tumor such as melanoma, head and neck, liver or kidney cancer.

The rearrangement joins TRBV6-6 to TRBJ2-3, with D perhaps TRBD2 (5 bases). CDR3 length equals 11 residues. CDR1 is MNHNY, CDR2 SVGAGI, per germline (reference sequence). The germline V and J ends were trimmed by 10 bases and 6 bases, with 11 bases remaining between them. This CDR3 reads CATARVDTQYF. As DNA, the CDR3 is TGTGCCACCGCGAGGGTGGATACGCAGTATTTT.

This clone was counted only a few times. The gene calls are TRBV27 and TRBJ1-2; D may be TRBD1 (5 bases). This CDR3 has 11 residues. Germline lookup yields CDR1 MNHEY and CDR2 SMNVEV (reference sequence). V was clipped by 11 bases and J by 6 bases, with 13 bases between them. In DNA, the CDR3 is TGTGCCCGACGGGGGGGGAATGGCTACACCTTC. It specifies CARRGGNGYTF.

This chain connects TRBV6-6 to TRBJ1-5, with D possibly TRBD1 on 5 matching bases. V lost 2 bases to trimming and J lost 7 bases, with 9 bases between them. The CDR3 is 13 residues long. Germline-derived CDR1 and CDR2 are MNHNY and SVGAGI (reference sequence). CDR3 amino acids: CASSYGGGQPQHF. The CDR3 nucleotides read TGTGCCAGCAGTTACGGGGGAGGCCAGCCCCAGCATTTT.

The chain employs TRBV5-4 and TRBJ2-3; D possibly corresponds to TRBD1 (5 bases). This CDR3 has 16 residues. V shed 0 bases and J shed 3 bases, with 14 bases lying between them. Per the germline V gene, CDR1 is SGHNT and CDR2 is YYREEE (reference sequence). CDR3 in DNA: TGTGCCAGCAGCTTGGTTAGGGGTTTCGGGACAGATACGCAGTATTTT. Its protein is CASSLVRGFGTDTQYF.

The genes are TRBV6-6 and TRBJ2-5; TRBD1 matches at 7 bases. This CDR3 region has 15 residues. V dropped 10 bases and J dropped 5; count of bases not matched to a gene: 16. Germline assignment: CDR1 MNHNY and CDR2 SVGAGI (reference sequence). The CDR3 reads CATRNGAGGMETQYF. The CDR3, as DNA: TGTGCCACAAGAAACGGGGCAGGGGGTATGGAGACCCAGTACTTC.

The chain uses TRBV7-9 and TRBJ2-5; perhaps TRBD2 as D (5 bases). V shed 1 base and J shed 4 bases, with 7 bases lying between them. The CDR3 loop spans 13 amino acids. Germline CDR1 reads SEHNR; CDR2 reads FQNEAQ (reference sequence). The CDR3 DNA is TGTGCCAGCAGCTTAGTACTAGGAGAGACCCAGTACTTC. Its protein is CASSLVLGETQYF.

The rearrangement links TRBV5-4 to TRBJ2-1; TRBD1 might be the D (6 bases). V was clipped by 8 bases and J by 0 bases, with 12 bases between them. Germline V CDR1 and CDR2: SGHNT, YYREEE (reference sequence). The length of the CDR3 is 14 residues. CDR3 DNA sequence: TGTGCCAGTCCGAGGGGGAGCTCCTACAATGAGCAGTTCTTC. Translation gives CASPRGSSYNEQFF.

This chain joins TRBV6-1 and TRBJ1-5; maybe TRBD1 (5 bases). The germline V and J ends were trimmed by 3 bases and 7 bases, with 10 bases remaining between them. CDR1 MNHNS and CDR2 SASEGT come from the germline V gene. There are 13 residues in the CDR3. CDR3 protein: CASSEREGQPQHF. CDR3 sequence (DNA): TGTGCCAGCAGTGAGCGGGAGGGGCAGCCCCAGCATTTT.

The chain couples TRBV7-3 to TRBJ2-2; D gene uncertain. Per germline, CDR1 SGHTA and CDR2 FQGTGA. This CDR3 has 17 amino acids. Trimming removed 1 base from V and 2 bases from J, with 14 bases in between. CDR3 loop: CASSLKWANLNTGELFF. In DNA form, the CDR3 reads TGTGCCAGCAGCTTAAAATGGGCCAATCTAAACACCGGGGAGCTGTTTTTT. Full variable domain (missing parts from reference TRBV7-3 and TRBJ2-2): GAGVSQTPSNKVTEKGKYVELRCDPISGHTALYWYRQSLGQGPEFLIYFQGTGAADDSGLPNDRFFAVRPEGSVSTLKIQRTERGDSAVYLCASSLKWANLNTGELFFGEGSRLTVL.

This chain joins TRBV7-2 and TRBJ1-5; 7 bases line up with TRBD1. The CDR3 has 14 residues. Germline loops: CDR1 SGHTA, CDR2 FQGNSA. After removal of 5 bases from V and 2 bases from J, the junction contained 3 bases not matched to a gene. CDR3 coding DNA: TGTGCCAGCAGCGCCACAGGGGGCAATCAGCCCCAGCATTTT. Its translation: CASSATGGNQPQHF.